The clone carrying this TCR beta chain was seen at least ten times. This CDR3 is built from 14 residues. The V end was cut by 0 bases, the J end by 3 bases, with 7 bases between. The germline V gene has CDR1 SGHRS and CDR2 YFSETQ. TCR beta CDR3 region amplification was performed from RNA transcripts. Researchers ran a first-round RT-PCR on the TCR CDR3 using the HTBI primer set. TCRdb processed the multiplex PCR reads anew with MiXCR; each CDR3 protein has one entry. This sample has around 33,000 distinct CDR3 sequences; about 49% occur once, and the top ten carry 6.2%. These data come from a study of T cells in Graves' hyperthyroidism and ophthalmopathy. Each diagnosis drew on symptoms, thyroxine, TRAb, thyroid ultrasound and orbital computed tomography findings.

The chain is built from TRBV5-1 and TRBJ1-5, with D tentatively TRBD1 (5 bases). What was sequenced was blood. This sequence was found in a woman aged 45-65 years with Graves' hyperthyroidism that later progressed to Graves' ophthalmopathy. The CDR3 loop reads CASSLGDLNQPQHF. The CDR3 coding sequence is TGCGCCAGCAGCTTGGGGGACCTCAATCAGCCCCAGCATTTT.